A selection of T cell receptor beta chains follows, all from one sample in a study of cytomegalovirus exposure and HLA in healthy donors. The method was immunoSEQ multiplex PCR; TCRdb's version includes in-frame clones alone and lacks a portion of them. In the table there are roughly 100,000 clones, about nine tenths of which are singletons. Material for sequencing was PBMCs. Every receptor here comes from a woman aged 18-29 years in good health and CMV-seropositive. Both conserved end residues are part of each CDR3. The D gene is left open where the match is weak.

CDR3nt: TGCGCCAGCAGTCTCCTTGTGGCAGGGGATGTGGATACGCAGTATTTT
CDR3aa: CASSLLVAGDVDTQYF
v_gene: TRBV10-2
len: 16
d_gene: -
j_gene: TRBJ2-3

CDR3nt: TGTGCCAGCAGCTTGCAACAGGGGACCTACGAGCAGTACTTC
CDR3aa: CASSLQQGTYEQYF
v_gene: TRBV5-4
len: 14
d_gene: TRBD1
j_gene: TRBJ2-7

CDR3nt: TGTGCCAGCAGCCCAGGGACTGCCGTGAAGAACACTGAAGCTTTCTTT
CDR3aa: CASSPGTAVKNTEAFF
v_gene: TRBV9
len: 16
d_gene: -
j_gene: TRBJ1-1

CDR3nt: TGTGCCAGCAGCTTAGTGGCTGCTACCGGGGAGCTGTTTTTT
CDR3aa: CASSLVAATGELFF
v_gene: TRBV7-6
len: 14
d_gene: -
j_gene: TRBJ2-2

CDR3nt: TGTGCCAACTCGCGAGCGGGGCCGACAGATACGCAGTATTTT
CDR3aa: CANSRAGPTDTQYF
v_gene: TRBV28
len: 14
d_gene: TRBD2
j_gene: TRBJ2-3

CDR3nt: TGTGCCAGCAGCACAGGACAGGGGTCTGGAAACACCATATATTTT
CDR3aa: CASSTGQGSGNTIYF
v_gene: TRBV28
len: 15
d_gene: TRBD1
j_gene: TRBJ1-3

CDR3nt: TGTGCCAGTAGTAGCGAAGGGGTTTTGAACACTGAAGCTTTCTTT
CDR3aa: CASSSEGVLNTEAFF
v_gene: TRBV19
len: 15
d_gene: -
j_gene: TRBJ1-1

CDR3nt: TGTGCCAGCAGCTTAGTAGTCAGGGTAGGCACAGATACGCAGTATTTT
CDR3aa: CASSLVVRVGTDTQYF
v_gene: TRBV7-9
len: 16
d_gene: -
j_gene: TRBJ2-3

CDR3nt: TGCGCCAGCAGCTTGGAAGGGGTGACTGAAGCTTTCTTT
CDR3aa: CASSLEGVTEAFF
v_gene: TRBV5-1
len: 13
d_gene: -
j_gene: TRBJ1-1

CDR3nt: TGTGCCAGCAGTTTAGGAGCGGGACACTCCTACGAGCAGTACTTC
CDR3aa: CASSLGAGHSYEQYF
v_gene: TRBV28
len: 15
d_gene: -
j_gene: TRBJ2-7

CDR3nt: TGTGCCAGCAGTGCGGGACAGGGAGGACAAGAGACCCAGTACTTC
CDR3aa: CASSAGQGGQETQYF
v_gene: TRBV6-4
len: 15
d_gene: TRBD1
j_gene: TRBJ2-5

CDR3nt: TGTGCCAGCTTCGGGCAGGGTTTATCAGATACGCAGTATTTT
CDR3aa: CASFGQGLSDTQYF
v_gene: TRBV11-2
len: 14
d_gene: -
j_gene: TRBJ2-3